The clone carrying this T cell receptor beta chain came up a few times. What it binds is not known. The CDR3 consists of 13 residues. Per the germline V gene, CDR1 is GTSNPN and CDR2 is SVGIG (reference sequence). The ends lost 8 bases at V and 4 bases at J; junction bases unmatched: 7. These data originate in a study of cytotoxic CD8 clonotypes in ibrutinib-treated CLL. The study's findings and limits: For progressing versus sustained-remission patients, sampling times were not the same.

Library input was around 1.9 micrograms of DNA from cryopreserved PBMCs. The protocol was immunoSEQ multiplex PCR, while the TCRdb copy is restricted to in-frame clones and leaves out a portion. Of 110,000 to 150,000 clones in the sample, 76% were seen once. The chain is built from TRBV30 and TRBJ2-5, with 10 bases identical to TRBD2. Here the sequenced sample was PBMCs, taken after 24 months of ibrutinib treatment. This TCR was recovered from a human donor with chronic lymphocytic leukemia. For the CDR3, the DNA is TGTGCCGGCCGTAGCGGGGGGACAGAGACCCAGTACTTC. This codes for CAGRSGGTETQYF.